This T cell receptor beta chain was recovered during a study of T cell clones after liver transplantation (dated by TCRdb to about 2019). Describing the broader study: Samples were obtained from ITN030ST, a randomized trial in which withdrawal of immunosuppression was attempted within 2 years of liver transplantation. After a pre-transplant mixed lymphocyte reaction, TCRbeta sequencing was used to pinpoint donor-reactive T cell clones, which were subsequently tracked in post-transplant blood. Third party-reactive TCRbeta sequences from pre-transplant MLRs were also identified as an antigen-independent comparator for donor-reactive sequences. Three of the eight recipients were HCV-positive; the others were transplanted for non-autoimmune, non-viral indications. The subjects received no induction therapy and were kept on standard immunosuppression until randomization at 12-24 months post-transplant. Tolerance was defined as complete immunosuppression withdrawal for at least one year with no rise in liver enzymes beyond twice the upper limit of normal. Blood samples were collected pre-transplant, then pre-randomization ahead of withdrawal, and finally post-randomization once withdrawal had either been completed or failed. The studied cohort comprised 8 liver transplant recipients, 3 classified as tolerant and 5 as non-tolerant.

Frozen genomic DNA underwent high-throughput TCRbeta CDR3 sequencing by immunoSEQ, including PCR amplification, mapping, bias correction and internal controls. Per the authors' processing: Productive rearrangements were retained, and unique TCRbeta sequences were defined by the CDR3 nucleotide sequence together with the V and J gene. For a sequence to be called donor-reactive, it needed a frequency of at least 0.01% and at least 5-fold expansion in CFSE-low cells compared with unstimulated pre-transplant cells. To ensure at least 90% detection power, minimum frequency thresholds were set for each subject based on that subject's lowest-template unstimulated sample. Jensen-Shannon divergence between the top 1000 TCRbeta sequences post-transplant and pre-transplant was used to measure repertoire turnover. Two-sided Fisher's exact tests were used to test for changes in the detection of donor-reactive sequences. The immuneACCESS repertoire file appears here via TCRdb, limited to in-frame rearrangements. These files lack a portion of the clones; in checked studies, under half of the deficit traces to unresolved V genes, and the cause of the others is not known. Clonal size and the V and J genes are those of that table, whereas D and trimming came from the DNA. The table for this sample lists more than 15,000 clones; 80% of them were counted only once. The ten most abundant clones make up roughly 32% of the sample.

The CDR3 starts with the cysteine, ends with the phenylalanine, and has 16 residues. CDR3 DNA is the only sequence kept; it has 48 bases, read in frame from the first base. Unmatched junction bases come to 8, with V trimmed by 4 bases and J by 3 bases. CDR1 and CDR2, looked up from the germline V gene, are KGHSH and LQKENI. A word on this clone: There is no known antigen for this receptor. No per-base quality is available; no much larger clone lies one base away.

What the research found in general, with its limitations: Because no allograft tissue specimens were available, donor-reactive T cells may have migrated into the graft instead of being deleted. In two subjects, low numbers of available donor cells limited the measurable donor-reactive repertoire. Donor-reactive sequences decreased more than third party-reactive sequences, which suggests partial antigen-specific deletion that was not related to withdrawal success. The conclusions were preliminary, being limited by small, heterogeneous patient numbers and by non-standardized post-transplant time points. In most of the 8 subjects, regardless of tolerance or HCV status, circulating donor-reactive CD4 TCRbeta sequences dropped significantly post-transplant. After accounting for repertoire turnover, donor-reactive detection was significantly reduced in 7 of 8 subjects for CD4 and 8 of 8 for CD8.

Thawed unstimulated PBMCs were stained for CD3, CD4 and CD8 and FACS-sorted into CD3+CD4+ and CD3+CD8+ populations. Randomization to immunosuppression withdrawal applied to every one of the 8 studied subjects. The Qiagen DNeasy Blood and Tissue Kit was used to isolate genomic DNA. The chain uses TRBV18 and TRBJ2-7; 11 of the junction bases match TRBD1. This receptor was taken from a human patient who received a liver transplant. After a transplant, certain T cells may trace back to the graft donor. The sequences come from CD8+ T cells from blood, collected around 48 months after liver transplant. The CDR3 loop reads CASSRPGQGAIYEQYF. The nucleotide sequence reads TGTGCCAGCTCACGGCCTGGACAGGGGGCTATCTACGAGCAGTACTTC.